These T cell receptor beta chains were read from a single sample in a study of shared clonotypes between healthy human individuals. TCRdb's copy holds only in-frame clones and misses some; the assay was immunoSEQ multiplex PCR. This table holds about 2.5 million clones, 80% to 95% found once. What was sequenced was naive CD4+ T cells from PBMCs. The receptors here all came from a man between 18 and 35 years old in good health. Some clones in this sample may be carry-over from other donors' samples. CDR3s include the opening cysteine and the closing phenylalanine or tryptophan. The D gene is left open where the match is weak. Not every row has a clone size; where given, it reads once, few, many or a size class.

v_gene	d_gene	abundance	len	j_gene	CDR3aa	CDR3nt
TRBV19	TRBD1	-	15	TRBJ1-2	CASSSRWDSRYGYTF	TGTGCCAGTAGTAGTAGGTGGGACAGCCGCTATGGCTACACCTTC
TRBV5-4	-	-	15	TRBJ2-2	CASSLRDRDTGELFF	TGTGCCAGCAGCTTGCGGGACCGAGACACCGGGGAGCTGTTTTTT
TRBV6-6	-	-	14	TRBJ1-3	CATAPRPPGNTIYF	TGTGCCACCGCCCCCAGGCCGCCGGGGAACACCATATATTTT
TRBV4-3	-	-	16	TRBJ1-3	CASSQDLVGGGNTIYF	TGCGCCAGCAGCCAAGACCTTGTGGGGGGCGGAAACACCATATATTTT
TRBV29-1	-	-	15	TRBJ2-5	CSALPLGGYQETQYF	TGCAGCGCGCTCCCTCTTGGGGGTTACCAAGAGACCCAGTACTTC
TRBV5-1	TRBD1	once	14	TRBJ1-1	CASSLEGADTEAFF	TGCGCCAGCAGCTTGGAGGGGGCGGACACTGAAGCTTTCTTT
TRBV5-6	-	-	19	TRBJ2-3	CASSLESLVRGANTDTQYF	TGTGCCAGCAGCTTGGAGTCCTTGGTCCGAGGGGCAAACACAGATACGCAGTATTTT
TRBV7-2	TRBD2	-	16	TRBJ2-3	CASSLSSGASTDTQYF	TGTGCCAGCAGCTTATCTAGCGGAGCTAGCACAGATACGCAGTATTTT
TRBV7-2	-	-	15	TRBJ2-5	CASSFGGAGSETQYF	TGTGCCAGCAGCTTTGGGGGCGCGGGTAGCGAGACCCAGTACTTC
TRBV4-1	-	-	17	TRBJ2-1	CASSQGPGSTNYNEQFF	TGCGCCAGCAGCCAAGGCCCCGGGTCCACGAACTACAATGAGCAGTTCTTC
TRBV2	-	-	13	TRBJ2-1	CATKADRNNEQFF	TGTGCCACAAAAGCCGACAGAAACAATGAGCAGTTCTTC
TRBV6-5	-	-	13	TRBJ1-3	CASSYGPMNTIYF	TGTGCCAGCAGTTACGGCCCCATGAACACCATATATTTT
TRBV5-1	-	once	15	TRBJ2-7	CASSAGDGGGHEQYF	TGCGCCAGCAGCGCCGGGGACGGAGGGGGTCACGAGCAGTACTTC
TRBV19	TRBD1	-	16	TRBJ1-1	CASSIGTGAMNTEAFF	TGTGCCAGTAGTATAGGAACAGGGGCCATGAACACTGAAGCTTTCTTT
TRBV4-1	-	-	13	TRBJ2-7	CASSQYTLYEQYF	TGCGCCAGCAGCCAATACACGCTCTACGAGCAGTACTTC
TRBV15	-	-	12	TRBJ2-2	CATMQGAGELFF	TGTGCCACGATGCAGGGCGCCGGGGAGCTGTTTTTT
TRBV5-1	-	-	14	TRBJ2-2	CASSMIRGAGELFF	TGCGCCAGCAGCATGATTAGAGGGGCCGGGGAGCTGTTTTTT
TRBV29-1	TRBD2	-	18	TRBJ2-7	CSVQPIAGTGLEPYEQYF	TGCAGCGTTCAGCCCATAGCCGGGACGGGACTAGAACCCTACGAGCAGTACTTC